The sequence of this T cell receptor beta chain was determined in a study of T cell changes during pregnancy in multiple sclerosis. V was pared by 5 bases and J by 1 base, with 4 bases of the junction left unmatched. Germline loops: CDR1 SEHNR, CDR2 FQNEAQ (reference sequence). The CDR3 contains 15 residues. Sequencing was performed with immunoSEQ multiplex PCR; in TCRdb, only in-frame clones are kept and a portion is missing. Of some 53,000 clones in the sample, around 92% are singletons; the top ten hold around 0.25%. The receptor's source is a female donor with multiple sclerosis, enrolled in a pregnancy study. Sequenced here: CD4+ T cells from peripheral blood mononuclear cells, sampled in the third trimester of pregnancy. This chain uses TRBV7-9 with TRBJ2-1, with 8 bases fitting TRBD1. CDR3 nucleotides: TGTGCCAGCAGCCAGACAGGGGAATCCTACAATGAGCAGTTCTTC. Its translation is CASSQTGESYNEQFF.